The clone carrying this T cell receptor beta chain was observed many times. As yet, its antigen is unknown. V was clipped by 4 bases and J by 2 bases, with 8 bases between them. Germline V lookup: CDR1 MGHDK, CDR2 SYGVNS. CDR3 length: 13 residues. The data were taken from a study of blood T cells in healthy people across ages. Study-wide background: The template switching approach captured approximately one barcoded beta molecule for every two T cells.

Combining a sample-barcoded 5' primer with a J-beta primer mix, a second PCR ran for roughly 6 to 12 cycles. There were at least 3 million CDR3-containing paired-end reads obtained from each sample. TCRdb re-derived calls from the 5' RACE reads in MiXCR, one entry per CDR3 protein. Seen here are 1.4 million to 1.5 million distinct CDR3 sequences, 42% observed once, and the top ten hold 7% to 9.5%. Points from the study as a whole: Naive and antigen-experienced cells could not be conclusively compared, given unsorted PBMCs.

The source material was blood. The chain joins TRBV25-1 to TRBJ1-2; D not certain. The TCR was taken from a woman in her late teens or twenties in good health. The CDR3 loop reads CASSATGNYGYTF. In DNA form, the CDR3 reads TGTGCCAGCAGTGCGACGGGGAACTATGGCTACACCTTC.